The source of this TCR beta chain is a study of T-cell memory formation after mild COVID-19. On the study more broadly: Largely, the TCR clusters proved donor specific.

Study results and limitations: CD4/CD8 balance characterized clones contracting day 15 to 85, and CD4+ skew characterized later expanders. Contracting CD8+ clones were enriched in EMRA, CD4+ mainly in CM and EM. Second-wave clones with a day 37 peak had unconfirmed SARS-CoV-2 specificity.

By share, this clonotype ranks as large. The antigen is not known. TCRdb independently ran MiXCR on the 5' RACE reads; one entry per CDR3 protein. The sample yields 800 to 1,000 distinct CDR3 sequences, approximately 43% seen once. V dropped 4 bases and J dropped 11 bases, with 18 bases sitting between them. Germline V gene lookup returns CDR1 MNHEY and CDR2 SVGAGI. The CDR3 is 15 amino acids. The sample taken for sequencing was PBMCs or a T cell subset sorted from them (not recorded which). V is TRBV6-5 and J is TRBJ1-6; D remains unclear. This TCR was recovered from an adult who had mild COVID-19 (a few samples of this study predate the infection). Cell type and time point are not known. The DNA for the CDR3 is TGTGCCAGCAGTTCGTTCTGGGGAGCCGGGACACCCCTCCACTTT. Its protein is CASSSFWGAGTPLHF.